The 12 T cell receptor beta chains below come from one sample, sequenced in a study of beta chain features in type 1 diabetes. Whole-study findings and limits: In all four CD4+ subsets, TCRB CDR3 length was significantly, moderately reduced in type 1 diabetes.

These receptors' antigens are unknown. Investigators reverse transcribed all isolated RNA, so they sequenced expressed TCRB transcripts. This table comes from immunoSEQ multiplex PCR, and its TCRdb copy is limited to in-frame clones, with some not included. The table shows approximately 27,000 clones, with roughly 53% occurring only once. Material for sequencing was stem cell memory CD4+ T cells from blood. All receptors derive from a man in his thirties or forties with type 1 diabetes.

The chain recombines TRBV15 with TRBJ1-1; 7 positions match TRBD1. The CDR3 covers 15 residues. Trimming took 2 bases from V and 4 from J; bases not matched to a gene: 7. From germline, CDR1 is LNHNV and CDR2 YYDKDF (reference sequence). CDR3 residues: CATSRTAGGPTEAFF. CDR3 coding DNA: TGTGCCACCAGCAGAACCGCAGGGGGACCCACTGAAGCTTTCTTT.

This rearrangement joins TRBV5-1 to TRBJ1-1, with D possibly matching TRBD1 (6 bases). Germline V lookup: CDR1 SGHRS, CDR2 YFSETQ. Trimming left V 0 bases short and J 3 bases short, with 12 bases between. This CDR3 is 15 amino acids long. The CDR3 loop is CASSLGPGDYTEAFF. The DNA of the CDR3 is TGCGCCAGCAGCTTGGGGCCAGGGGATTACACTGAAGCTTTCTTT.

The J gene is TRBJ1-1, the V gene TRBV4-1; D ambiguous. Germline V lookup: CDR1 MGHRA, CDR2 YSYEKL. CDR3 length equals 15 residues. V shed 4 bases and J shed 6 bases, with 18 bases lying between them. This CDR3 is CASSLLQSRYSEAFF. CDR3 coding DNA: TGCGCCAGCAGCCTCCTACAGTCACGGTACTCTGAAGCTTTCTTT.

The rearrangement joins TRBV9 to TRBJ2-5, with D perhaps matching TRBD1 (7 bases). V was cut by 4 bases and J by 4 bases, with 20 bases left in between. This CDR3 has 16 residues. Germline loops: CDR1 SGDLS, CDR2 YYNGEE. CDR3 DNA: TGTGCCAGCAGCCCTAGCGAGGGGGCGTCGCCAGAGACCCAGTACTTC. This gives the protein CASSPSEGASPETQYF.

V gene TRBV19 combines with J gene TRBJ2-3, with 10 bases that match TRBD2. The CDR3 extends over 15 amino acids. The V gene end was trimmed by 5 bases and the J gene end by 4 bases; junction bases not matched to a gene: 6. Germline CDR1 LNHDA, CDR2 SQIVND (reference sequence). The CDR3 DNA reads TGTGCCAGTAGTGAGCGGGGGGGCAGGGCAGATACGCAGTATTTT. It yields the protein CASSERGGRADTQYF.

This clone has more than one count but fewer than ten. V is TRBV19 and J is TRBJ2-3; TRBD2 aligns across 12 bases. The CDR3 totals 14 residues. Unmatched junction bases numbered 3, after V lost 7 bases and J lost 4 bases. CDR1 and CDR2 (germline): LNHDA, SQIVND (reference sequence). DNA for the CDR3: TGTGCCAGTAACCTAGCGGGGGGGCCAGATACGCAGTATTTT. It yields the protein CASNLAGGPDTQYF.

The chain uses TRBV30 and TRBJ1-1; 8 positions match TRBD1. Germline V gene lookup returns CDR1 GTSNPN and CDR2 SVGIG (reference sequence). V shed 2 bases, J shed 4 bases, and the junction held 3 bases outside the gene matches. The CDR3 loop spans 13 amino acids. The CDR3 nucleotides are TGTGCCTGGAGTAGAGACAGGGGCACTGAAGCTTTCTTT. Translated, it gives CAWSRDRGTEAFF.

This clone was detected only a few times. The gene calls are TRBV2 and TRBJ2-7; D is unresolved. The V end lost 4 bases, the J end lost 2 bases, and 6 bases lay between the germline ends. CDR1 and CDR2 from the germline V gene are SNHLY and FYNNEI. The CDR3 runs to 12 residues. The CDR3 here is CASSVSPYEQYF. DNA for the CDR3: TGTGCCAGCAGTGTGAGTCCCTACGAGCAGTACTTC.

This chain connects TRBV7-9 to TRBJ1-2; D perhaps matches TRBD1 (6 bases). Germline loops: CDR1 SEHNR, CDR2 FQNEAQ (reference sequence). Trimming shortened V by 1 base and J by 0 bases, and 12 bases separated the two germline ends. This CDR3 has 16 amino acids. Here the CDR3 DNA reads TGTGCCAGCAGCTTAGAGAAGGACAGATCTAACTATGGCTACACCTTC. Translated, it gives CASSLEKDRSNYGYTF.

The rearrangement joins TRBV9 to TRBJ2-3, with 8 bases identical to TRBD1. Germline CDR1 reads SGDLS; CDR2 reads YYNGEE. The CDR3 spans 15 residues. Trimming removed 2 bases from V and 7 bases from J; junction bases left unmatched: 9. CDR3 region: CASSVSTGVLNTQYF. The CDR3 nucleotides read TGTGCCAGCAGCGTTTCGACAGGGGTTTTGAATACGCAGTATTTT.

As DNA, the CDR3 is TGTGCCAGAAGGGGTCCGGGTGGCCCGTCACCCCTCCACTTT. This encodes CARRGPGGPSPLHF. The chain is built from TRBV6-4 and TRBJ1-6; the D gene is possibly TRBD1 (5 bases). Germline V lookup: CDR1 MRHNA, CDR2 SNTAGT. This CDR3 region has 14 residues. With 9 bases removed from V and 10 bases from J, the gap between germline ends came to 19 bases.

This clone was seen more than once but under ten times. This chain uses TRBV6-5 with TRBJ2-7, with D perhaps matching TRBD1 (6 bases). The germline V gene encodes CDR1 MNHEY and CDR2 SVGAGI. The V and J ends lost 10 bases and 4 bases respectively, with 20 bases between them. This CDR3 contains 14 residues. This chain's CDR3 is CATLSNLGGYEQYF. The DNA for the CDR3 is TGTGCCACCCTTTCCAACTTAGGGGGTTACGAGCAGTACTTC.